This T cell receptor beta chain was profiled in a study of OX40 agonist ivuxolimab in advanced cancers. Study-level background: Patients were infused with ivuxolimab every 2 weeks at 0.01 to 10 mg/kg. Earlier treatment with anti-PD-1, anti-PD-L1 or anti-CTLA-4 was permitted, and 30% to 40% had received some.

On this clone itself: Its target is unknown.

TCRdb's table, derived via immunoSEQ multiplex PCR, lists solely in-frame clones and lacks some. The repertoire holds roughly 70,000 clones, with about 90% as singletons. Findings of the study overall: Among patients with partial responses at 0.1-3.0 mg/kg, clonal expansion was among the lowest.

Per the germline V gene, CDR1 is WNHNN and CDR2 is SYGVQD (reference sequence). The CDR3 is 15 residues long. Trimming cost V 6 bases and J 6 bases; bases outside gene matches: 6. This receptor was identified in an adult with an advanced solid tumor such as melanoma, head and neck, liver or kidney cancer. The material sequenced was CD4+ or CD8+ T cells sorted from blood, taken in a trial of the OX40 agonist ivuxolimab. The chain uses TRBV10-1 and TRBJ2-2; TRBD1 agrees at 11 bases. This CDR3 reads CASSWDRGISGELFF. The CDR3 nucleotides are TGCGCCAGCAGCTGGGACAGGGGGATATCCGGGGAGCTGTTTTTT.